Sequencing of this T cell receptor beta chain was carried out in a study of cytomegalovirus exposure and HLA in healthy donors. Germline CDR1 is SEHNR and CDR2 is FQNEAQ (reference sequence). The CDR3 totals 13 residues. V was pared by 3 bases and J by 7 bases, with 5 bases of the junction left unmatched. The PCR contained 60 Vbeta and 13 Jbeta primers. Assay used: immunoSEQ multiplex PCR; TCRdb lists only in-frame clones, some missing. This sample has approximately 120,000 clones, with 80% to 90% found just once. This TCR was recovered from a woman younger than 45 in good health and CMV-seronegative. The chain links TRBV7-9 to TRBJ1-2; 7 nucleotides align to TRBD1. Sequenced sample: PBMCs. CDR3 protein: CASSLTGLTGYTF. DNA of the CDR3: TGTGCCAGCAGCTTGACAGGGTTAACTGGCTACACCTTC.